Below, one TCR beta chain is given with its context. Its target is unknown. The V end was cut by 3 bases, the J end by 3 bases, with 7 bases between. CDR3 length equals 13 residues. Germline V lookup: CDR1 SNHLY, CDR2 FYNNEI. PCR primers comprised 60 Vbeta and 13 Jbeta primers. Sequenced by immunoSEQ multiplex PCR; TCRdb stores in-frame clones only, minus some. The sample lists under 200,000 clones; about 75% were seen once. These data come from a study of cytomegalovirus exposure and HLA in healthy donors. Study results and limitations: The authors later linked a missense DCLRE1C variant to TCR beta V- and J-gene trimming.

This receptor was taken from a male donor in good health and CMV-seronegative. Sequenced sample: PBMCs. The rearrangement joins TRBV2 to TRBJ2-3; no clear D. CDR3 DNA: TGTGCCAGCAGTGATAGATGGACAGATACGCAGTATTTT. As protein: CASSDRWTDTQYF.